These 13 T cell receptor beta chains share one sample of origin, sequenced in a study of T cells in Graves' hyperthyroidism and ophthalmopathy. Template material for amplifying TCR beta CDR3 regions consisted of RNA transcripts. Carried out on the TCR CDR3, a first-round RT-PCR used the HTBI primer set. MiXCR, run by TCRdb on the multiplex PCR reads, gives a single entry per CDR3 protein. The sample lists about 700,000 distinct CDR3 sequences; 13% to 15% were seen once. The sequenced sample consisted of blood. The receptors were gathered from a woman younger than 30 with Graves' hyperthyroidism.

This clonotype was detected a few times. V is TRBV28 and J is TRBJ2-7; D remains unclear. Germline values: CDR1 MDHEN, CDR2 SYDVKM. The CDR3 has 11 amino acids. With 7 bases removed from V and 5 bases from J, the gap between germline ends came to 9 bases. CDR3 sequence: CASKWAHEQYF. In DNA form, the CDR3 reads TGTGCCAGCAAATGGGCACACGAGCAGTACTTC.

This clonotype was counted many times. The chain has TRBV12-3 or TRBV12-4 and TRBJ2-1, with 13 bases aligning to TRBD2. The CDR3 loop spans 17 amino acids. The J segment lost 7 bases and the V segment lost 6 bases, leaving 12 bases of the junction unmatched. The CDR3 DNA follows: TGTGCCAGCAGCTCCGGGACTAGCGGGGATAATTGGAATGAGCAGTTCTTC. This translates into CASSSGTSGDNWNEQFF.

This clonotype was seen many times. V usage is TRBV27 and J usage is TRBJ2-5; 8 bases fit TRBD2. Trimming cost V 4 bases and J 0 bases; bases outside gene matches: 7. This CDR3 is built from 16 residues. Germline V gene lookup returns CDR1 MNHEY and CDR2 SMNVEV (reference sequence). CDR3 residues: CASSSLAGSNQETQYF. The CDR3 nucleotides read TGTGCCAGCAGTTCGTTAGCGGGGTCCAACCAAGAGACCCAGTACTTC.

This clonotype was counted a few times. The chain has TRBV28 and TRBJ1-6; D uncertain. The CDR3 has 17 amino acids. Deletions cut 6 bases from V and 6 bases from J, with 21 bases between. The germline V gene has CDR1 MDHEN and CDR2 SYDVKM. For the CDR3, the DNA is TGTGCCAGCAGCCCTGGGCCCTCACTACGGGGTAATTCACCCCTCCACTTT. It translates to CASSPGPSLRGNSPLHF.

The table lists this clonotype with many counts. CDR3 region: CASSIGGNQPQHF. The CDR3 DNA is TGTGCCAGTAGTATAGGGGGCAATCAGCCCCAGCATTTT. The chain joins TRBV19 to TRBJ1-5; D is unresolved. Trimming removed 1 base from V and 2 bases from J, with 3 bases in between. The CDR3 consists of 13 residues. The germline gives CDR1 LNHDA, CDR2 SQIVND (reference sequence). Variable domain in full (rest from reference TRBV19 and TRBJ1-5): DGGITQSPKYLFRKEGQNVTLSCEQNLNHDAMYWYRQDPGQGLRLIYYSQIVNDFQKGDIAEGYSVSREKKESFPLTVTSAQKNPTAFYLCASSIGGNQPQHFGDGTRLSIL.

The gene calls are TRBV20-1 and TRBJ2-2, with D uncertain. V lost 2 bases and J 8 bases, leaving 12 bases between the germline ends. Germline CDR1 DFQATT, CDR2 SNEGSKA (reference sequence). This CDR3 contains 13 residues. CDR3 DNA: TGCAGTGCTAGATCCGGCGGCCGAGGGGAGCTGTTTTTT. This translates into CSARSGGRGELFF.

This clonotype was counted a few times. The chain employs TRBV15 and TRBJ1-5; possible D gene TRBD1, 5 bases. Trimming took off 0 bases at V and 3 bases at J, with 12 bases between the two ends. The CDR3 consists of 16 residues. Germline CDR1 is LNHNV and CDR2 is YYDKDF (reference sequence). The CDR3: CATSRDHVRVNQPQHF. CDR3 in DNA: TGTGCCACCAGCAGAGATCATGTCAGGGTCAATCAGCCCCAGCATTTT.

This clonotype was detected many times. This chain connects TRBV30 to TRBJ2-5, with 12 nucleotides matching TRBD2. Germline values: CDR1 GTSNPN, CDR2 SVGIG (reference sequence). CDR3 size: 13 residues. J gave up 4 bases and V 5 bases, and 2 bases lay outside the gene matches. CDR3 sequence (DNA): TGTGCCTGGGTGACTAGCGGGGGAGAGACCCAGTACTTC. Its translation: CAWVTSGGETQYF.

J is TRBJ2-3 and V is TRBV6-4; D not resolved. The CDR3 totals 15 residues. CDR1 is MRHNA, CDR2 SNTAGT, per germline. Between the trimmed V and J ends, which lost 0 bases and 4 bases, there was a span of 11 bases. The CDR3 protein is CASSDSPQPADTQYF. The CDR3, as DNA: TGTGCCAGCAGTGACTCCCCGCAGCCGGCAGATACGCAGTATTTT.

In its sample, this clonotype was seen many times. This chain links TRBV29-1 with TRBJ1-1, with 11 bases fitting TRBD1. Germline V gene lookup returns CDR1 SQVTM and CDR2 ANQGSEA. The CDR3 totals 13 residues. J gave up 6 bases and V 6 bases, and 6 bases lay outside the gene matches. The CDR3 reads CSVKGQGVAEAFF. CDR3 nucleotide sequence: TGCAGCGTCAAGGGACAGGGGGTCGCTGAAGCTTTCTTT.

The chain employs TRBV19 and TRBJ2-7, with 8 bases that match TRBD2. The CDR3 has 15 residues. In germline, CDR1 is LNHDA, CDR2 SQIVND (reference sequence). Unmatched junction bases numbered 13, after V lost 5 bases and J lost 7 bases. CDR3 in DNA: TGTGCCAGTAGTTCCCTTAGCGGGGCCCTCCAGGAGCAGTACTTC. Translation gives CASSSLSGALQEQYF.

The chain uses TRBV7-2 and TRBJ2-7; no reliable D call. The CDR3 runs 14 residues. With 0 bases removed from V and 3 bases from J, the gap between germline ends came to 9 bases. Germline lookup yields CDR1 SGHTA and CDR2 FQGNSA. In DNA, the CDR3 is TGTGCCAGCAGCTTAGCGGACGGCGGCTACGAGCAGTACTTC. It is translated as CASSLADGGYEQYF.

In its sample, this clonotype was seen many times. This chain links TRBV28 with TRBJ2-3; a possible D gene is TRBD2 (5 bases). Germline V gene sequence: CDR1 MDHEN, CDR2 SYDVKM. The ends were cut back, 7 bases at V and 2 bases at J, with 16 bases in the middle. This CDR3 has 15 residues. The CDR3 is CASTPISGITDTQYF. The CDR3 DNA follows: TGTGCCAGCACTCCAATCTCCGGGATCACAGATACGCAGTATTTT.